These 29 T cell receptor beta chains came from one sample sequenced in a study of cytomegalovirus exposure and HLA in healthy donors (dated 2017 in TCRdb). Library preparation employed the immunoSEQ multiplex PCR assay. For the multiplex PCR, a mixture combining 60 forward primers for TCR Vbeta segments and 13 reverse primers for TCR Jbeta segments was used. Drawn from immuneACCESS, this table holds only the in-frame rearrangements with V and J called that TCRdb kept. Clones are partly lost; checked studies trace under half to an unresolved V gene and leave the rest unexplained. The table for this sample lists around 80,000 clones; about 9.5% of them were counted only once. Almost 25% of the sample lies in the top ten. The sample consisted of PBMCs. These receptors all come from a man aged 60 to 75 in good health and CMV-seropositive.

V is TRBV28 and J is TRBJ1-1, with no clear D. This CDR3 contains 12 residues. CDR1 and CDR2 from the germline V gene are MDHEN and SYDVKM. V was trimmed by 3 bases and J by 10 bases, leaving 12 bases between them. CDR3 in DNA: TGTGCCAGCAGTTTTCAGACATCTGCAGCTTTCTTT. Protein: CASSFQTSAAFF.

This clone has only a few counts. The chain joins TRBV6-6 to TRBJ1-4; D is ambiguous. V gave up 0 bases and J gave up 8 bases, with 7 bases separating them. The CDR3 spans 13 residues. Germline CDR1 and CDR2: MNHNY and SVGAGI (reference sequence). The CDR3 DNA reads TGTGCCAGCAGTTACTCGAGTGAGGAAAAACTGTTTTTT. It codes for CASSYSSEEKLFF.

This clone was counted only a few times. The V call is TRBV27, the J call TRBJ2-5; 9 bases match TRBD2. J gave up 7 bases and V 7 bases, and 7 bases lay outside the gene matches. The CDR3 extends over 13 amino acids. The germline V gene has CDR1 MNHEY and CDR2 SMNVEV (reference sequence). CDR3 sequence: CASTGTSRGTQYF. The DNA of the CDR3 is TGTGCCAGCACCGGGACTAGCAGGGGGACCCAGTACTTC.

The chain employs TRBV30 and TRBJ2-3, with a tentative D call TRBD1 (5 bases). Germline V gene sequence: CDR1 GTSNPN, CDR2 SVGIG (reference sequence). This CDR3 is built from 11 residues. Trimming removed 4 bases from V and 8 bases from J, with 10 bases in between. CDR3 nucleotide sequence: TGTGCCTGGACCTCAAGGGGTACGCAGTATTTT. This encodes CAWTSRGTQYF.

This clone appeared a few times. The chain carries TRBV6-1 and TRBJ1-2, with a tentative D call TRBD1 (6 bases). The CDR3 is 15 residues long. Looked up from germline, CDR1 is MNHNS and CDR2 is SASEGT. Trimming stripped 3 bases from V and 5 bases from J, with 16 bases between. The CDR3 here is CASSEAGGTLYGYTF. The DNA for the CDR3 is TGTGCCAGCAGTGAGGCGGGGGGGACACTGTATGGCTACACCTTC.

The gene calls are TRBV27 and TRBJ2-5; 7 positions match TRBD2. The CDR3 has 13 residues. J gave up 2 bases and V 6 bases, and 3 bases lay outside the gene matches. CDR1 is MNHEY and CDR2 is SMNVEV in the germline V gene (reference sequence). The CDR3, as DNA: TGTGCCAGCAGGGCCGGGAGGCAAGAGACCCAGTACTTC. Translation gives CASRAGRQETQYF.

The genes are TRBV6-1 and TRBJ2-2; possible D gene TRBD1, 6 bases. Germline loops: CDR1 MNHNS, CDR2 SASEGT. The CDR3 sequence is 16 residues long. V lost 2 bases and J lost 0, with 10 bases in between. Written as DNA, the CDR3 is TGTGCCAGCAGTGAAAACAGGGTTTCGAACACCGGGGAGCTGTTTTTT. Translation: CASSENRVSNTGELFF.

Here the CDR3 reads CASSLTGNPSYEQYF. In DNA form, the CDR3 reads TGCGCCAGCAGCCTTACAGGGAACCCCTCCTACGAGCAGTACTTC. This chain uses TRBV5-1 with TRBJ2-7; perhaps TRBD1 as D (6 bases). The CDR3 is made up of 15 amino acids. CDR1 SGHRS and CDR2 YFSETQ come from the germline V gene. Deletions cut 4 bases from V and 0 bases from J, with 14 bases between.

A few counts support this clone. The V gene is TRBV9, the J gene TRBJ2-7, with D perhaps TRBD2 (6 bases). The CDR3 sequence is 14 residues long. V lost 4 bases and J 9 bases, leaving 20 bases between the germline ends. The germline CDR1 and CDR2 sequences are SGDLS and YYNGEE. CDR3 amino acids: CASSQRPSGVGQYF. The CDR3 bases are TGTGCCAGCAGCCAGCGTCCATCGGGGGTAGGGCAGTACTTC. Full variable domain (missing parts from reference TRBV9 and TRBJ2-7): DSGVTQTPKHLITATGQRVTLRCSPRSGDLSVYWYQQSLDQGLQFLIQYYNGEERAKGNILERFSAQQFPDLHSELNLSSLELGDSALYFCASSQRPSGVGQYFGPGTRLTVT.

This chain connects TRBV13 to TRBJ2-7; D is perhaps TRBD2 (8 bases). Germline CDR1 and CDR2: PRHDT and FYEKMQ (reference sequence). The CDR3 loop spans 15 amino acids. With 4 bases removed from V and 3 bases from J, the gap between germline ends came to 16 bases. The CDR3 here is CASSSQGGTSYEQYV. For the CDR3, the DNA is TGTGCCAGCAGCTCCCAGGGGGGGACTAGCTACGAGCAGTACGTC.

This clone was counted a few times. The rearrangement links TRBV30 to TRBJ2-2; TRBD2 agrees at 8 bases. The length of the CDR3 is 14 residues. CDR1 and CDR2 (germline): GTSNPN, SVGIG (reference sequence). V shed 3 bases and J 6 bases; nucleotides not matched to a gene: 6. For the CDR3, the DNA is TGTGCCTGGAGCGCCCGGACTAGCCCCGGGGAGCTGTTTTTT. It is translated as CAWSARTSPGELFF.

The chain combines TRBV28 with TRBJ1-2, with 10 bases aligning to TRBD1. This CDR3 has 15 residues. Germline CDR1 MDHEN, CDR2 SYDVKM. J lost 6 bases, V lost 8 bases, and 12 bases had no gene match. In nucleotides, the CDR3 is TGTGCCAGCGTACTTCTCGGGACAGGGGATAATGGCTACACCTTC. Protein sequence: CASVLLGTGDNGYTF.

The chain carries TRBV5-1 and TRBJ2-5; TRBD2 agrees at 12 bases. CDR3 size: 14 residues. The germline CDR1 and CDR2 sequences are SGHRS and YFSETQ. V lost 4 bases, J lost 5 bases, and 3 bases stayed unmatched. The CDR3 loop reads CASSRGLAGETQYF. The DNA for the CDR3 is TGCGCCAGCAGCCGCGGACTAGCGGGGGAGACCCAGTACTTC.

This chain links TRBV18 with TRBJ2-2, with TRBD1 matching over 7 bases. V trimming: 1 base; J trimming: 6 bases; junction bases outside the gene matches: 5. Germline loops: CDR1 KGHSH, CDR2 LQKENI. The CDR3 loop spans 15 amino acids. CDR3 in DNA: TGTGCCAGCTCACCACAGGGGGCACTTTCCGGGGAGCTGTTTTTT. Translating gives CASSPQGALSGELFF.

This clone has more than one count but fewer than ten. The chain carries TRBV28 and TRBJ1-4, with 8 bases that match TRBD1. The CDR3 loop spans 15 amino acids. Germline V gene sequence: CDR1 MDHEN, CDR2 SYDVKM. V gave up 5 bases and J gave up 7 bases; unmatched junction bases: 9. CDR3 sequence (DNA): TGTGCCAGCAGTCCAATCGGACAGGGAGGTGAAAAACTGTTTTTT. Translating gives CASSPIGQGGEKLFF.

This clone was counted only a few times. This chain's CDR3 is CSEGRNTDTQYF. For the CDR3, the DNA is TGCAGCGAGGGGCGGAACACAGATACGCAGTATTTT. The genes are TRBV29-1 and TRBJ2-3, with D tentatively TRBD1 (5 bases). The V gene's germline CDR1 is SQVTM and CDR2 ANQGSEA. Between the trimmed V and J ends, which lost 7 bases and 2 bases, there was a span of 10 bases. This CDR3 is built from 12 residues.

The chain combines TRBV29-1 with TRBJ2-1; D is uncertain. CDR1 and CDR2 from the germline V gene are SQVTM and ANQGSEA. Trimming cost V 3 bases and J 0 bases, with 9 bases left between them. This CDR3 is built from 14 residues. The CDR3 sequence: CSVELRSSYNEQFF. The CDR3, as DNA: TGCAGCGTTGAGCTACGTAGCTCCTACAATGAGCAGTTCTTC.

The gene calls are TRBV18 and TRBJ1-2, with 7 nucleotides matching TRBD1. The V gene's germline CDR1 is KGHSH and CDR2 LQKENI. The CDR3 is made up of 13 amino acids. V lost 7 bases to trimming and J lost 4 bases; unmatched junction nucleotides: 6. Written as DNA, the CDR3 is TGTGCCAGCTTCGGGACAGACCTCTATGGCTACACCTTC. Translated: CASFGTDLYGYTF.

The chain employs TRBV30 and TRBJ2-7; TRBD2 matches at 7 bases. The CDR3 runs to 17 residues. Per the germline V gene, CDR1 is GTSNPN and CDR2 is SVGIG (reference sequence). Losses at the gene ends were 5 bases for V and 5 bases for J; bases not matched to a gene: 21. CDR3 DNA sequence: TGTGCCTGGGCTCCCCGGGCTAGCGGAATACTCCGCCACGAGCAGTACTTC. It translates to CAWAPRASGILRHEQYF.

A few counts support this clone. This sequence joins TRBV9 and TRBJ2-3; TRBD2 is a possible D gene (7 bases). Between the trimmed V and J ends, which lost 4 bases and 2 bases, there was a span of 17 bases. The CDR3 is 16 residues long. The germline V gene encodes CDR1 SGDLS and CDR2 YYNGEE. In nucleotides, the CDR3 is TGTGCCAGCAGCCTATGGGGGGGGGCCCCCACAGATACGCAGTATTTT. This sequence encodes CASSLWGGAPTDTQYF.

There are a few counts of this clone. This rearrangement joins TRBV27 to TRBJ1-2; 9 positions match TRBD1. The CDR3 loop spans 13 amino acids. Germline trimming cut 6 bases from V and 8 bases from J; bases unmatched to any gene: 7. From germline, CDR1 is MNHEY and CDR2 SMNVEV (reference sequence). The CDR3 coding sequence is TGTGCCAGCAGCCCCGGGACAGGGCGCGGCTACACCTTC. It translates to CASSPGTGRGYTF.

The gene calls are TRBV18 and TRBJ2-1; TRBD1 is a possible D gene (6 bases). Between the trimmed V and J ends, which lost 7 bases and 6 bases, there was a span of 16 bases. Germline lookup yields CDR1 KGHSH and CDR2 LQKENI. CDR3 length equals 14 residues. CDR3 amino acids: CASLPGHPSNEQFF. Written as DNA, the CDR3 is TGTGCCAGCTTGCCGGGACACCCCTCCAATGAGCAGTTCTTC. The whole variable domain, remainder taken from reference TRBV18 and TRBJ2-1, is NAGVMQNPRHLVRRRGQEARLRCSPMKGHSHVYWYRQLPEEGLKFMVYLQKENIIDESGMPKERFSAEFPKEGPSILRIQQVVRGDSAAYFCASLPGHPSNEQFFGPGTRLTVL.

This clone was seen only a few times. The genes are TRBV15 and TRBJ2-1; a possible D gene is TRBD1 (5 bases). Trimming pared 1 base from V and 5 bases from J, leaving 9 bases between. In germline, CDR1 is LNHNV, CDR2 YYDKDF (reference sequence). This CDR3 comprises 14 residues. The CDR3 sequence is CATSRGQGNNEQFF. The CDR3 nucleotides read TGTGCCACCAGCAGAGGGCAGGGAAACAATGAGCAGTTCTTC.

This clone appeared a few times. The rearrangement joins TRBV6-1 to TRBJ2-5; tentative D call: TRBD1 (5 bases). The V end lost 0 bases, the J end lost 4 bases, and 15 bases lay between the germline ends. Looked up from germline, CDR1 is MNHNS and CDR2 is SASEGT. The CDR3 spans 16 residues. The CDR3, as DNA: TGTGCCAGCAGTGAAGCGCGGCTTAGGGGTCGAGAGACCCAGTACTTC. This gives the protein CASSEARLRGRETQYF.

The V call is TRBV5-1, the J call TRBJ1-2, with 8 nucleotides matching TRBD1. The CDR3 spans 15 residues. V gave up 0 bases and J gave up 7 bases; unmatched junction bases: 8. Germline-derived CDR1 and CDR2 are SGHRS and YFSETQ. In DNA form, the CDR3 reads TGCGCCAGCAGCTTGGGCGGACAGGGAACAAGTGGCTACACCTTC. Amino acid sequence: CASSLGGQGTSGYTF.

This clone was counted between two and nine times. The V gene is TRBV5-6, the J gene TRBJ2-7, with 8 bases fitting TRBD1. The CDR3 covers 13 residues. Germline V CDR1 and CDR2: SGHDT, YYEEEE. V lost 1 base, J lost 5 bases, and 2 bases stayed unmatched. The chain's CDR3 is CASSLWDRHEQYV. The DNA for the CDR3 is TGTGCCAGCAGCTTGTGGGACAGGCACGAGCAGTACGTC.

This chain joins TRBV5-1 and TRBJ2-5; 10 nucleotides agree with TRBD2. Germline V gene sequence: CDR1 SGHRS, CDR2 YFSETQ. The CDR3 spans 13 residues. The junction had 4 bases not matched to a gene; V was cut back by 6 bases and J by 5 bases. The chain's CDR3 is CASKLAGRETQYF. The CDR3 DNA is TGCGCCAGCAAACTAGCGGGGAGGGAGACCCAGTACTTC.

This clone was counted a few times. J is TRBJ2-2 and V is TRBV27; D not certain. CDR3 length: 12 amino acids. CDR1 and CDR2 (germline): MNHEY, SMNVEV (reference sequence). Trimming stripped 4 bases from V and 5 bases from J, with 5 bases between. In nucleotides, the CDR3 is TGTGCCAGCAGTTGGCAGACCGGGGAGCTGTTTTTT. It yields the protein CASSWQTGELFF.

This clone occurred a few times. This rearrangement joins TRBV9 to TRBJ2-3; D gene unclear. The CDR3 is 13 amino acids. Germline lookup yields CDR1 SGDLS and CDR2 YYNGEE. V lost 4 bases and J 5 bases, leaving 11 bases between the germline ends. This CDR3 is CASSPWALDTQYF. The DNA of the CDR3 is TGTGCCAGCAGCCCCTGGGCTTTAGATACGCAGTATTTT.